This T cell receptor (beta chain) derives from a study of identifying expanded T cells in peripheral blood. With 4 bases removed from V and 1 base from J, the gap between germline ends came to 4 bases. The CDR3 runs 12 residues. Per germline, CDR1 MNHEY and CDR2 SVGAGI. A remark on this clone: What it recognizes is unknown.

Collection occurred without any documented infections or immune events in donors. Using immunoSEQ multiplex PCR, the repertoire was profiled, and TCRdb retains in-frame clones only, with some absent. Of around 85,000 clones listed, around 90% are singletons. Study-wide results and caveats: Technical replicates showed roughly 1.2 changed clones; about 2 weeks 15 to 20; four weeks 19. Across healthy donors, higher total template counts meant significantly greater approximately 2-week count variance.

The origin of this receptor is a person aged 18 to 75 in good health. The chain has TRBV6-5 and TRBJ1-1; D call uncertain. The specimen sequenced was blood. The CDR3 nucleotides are TGTGCCAGCAGTTCCCAGAACACTGAAGCTTTCTTT. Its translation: CASSSQNTEAFF.